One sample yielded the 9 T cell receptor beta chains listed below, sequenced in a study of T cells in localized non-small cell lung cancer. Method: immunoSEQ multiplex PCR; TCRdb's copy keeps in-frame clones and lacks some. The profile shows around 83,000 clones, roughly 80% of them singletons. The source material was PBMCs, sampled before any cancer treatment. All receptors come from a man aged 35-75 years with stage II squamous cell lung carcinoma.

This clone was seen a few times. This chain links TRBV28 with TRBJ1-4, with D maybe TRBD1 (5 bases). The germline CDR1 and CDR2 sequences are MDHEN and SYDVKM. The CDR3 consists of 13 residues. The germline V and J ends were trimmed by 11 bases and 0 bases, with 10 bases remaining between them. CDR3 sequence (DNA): TGTGCCTGCCAGGGTCCAACTAATGAAAAACTGTTTTTT. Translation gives CACQGPTNEKLFF. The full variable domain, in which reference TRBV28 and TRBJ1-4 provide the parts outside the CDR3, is DVKVTQSSRYLVKRTGEKVFLECVQDMDHENMFWYRQDPGLGLRLIYFSYDVKMKEKGDIPEGYSVSREKKERFSLILESASTNQTSMYLCACQGPTNEKLFFGSGTQLSVL.

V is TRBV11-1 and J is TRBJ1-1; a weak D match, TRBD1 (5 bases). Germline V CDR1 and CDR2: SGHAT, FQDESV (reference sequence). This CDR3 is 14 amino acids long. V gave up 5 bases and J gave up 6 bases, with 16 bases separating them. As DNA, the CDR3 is TGTGCCAGCAGCGGACGGGGACCGAAGGCTGAAGCTTTCTTT. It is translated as CASSGRGPKAEAFF.

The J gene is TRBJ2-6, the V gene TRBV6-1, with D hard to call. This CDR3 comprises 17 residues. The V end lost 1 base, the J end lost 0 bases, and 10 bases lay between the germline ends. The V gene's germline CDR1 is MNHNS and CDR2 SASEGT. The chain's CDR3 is CASSEGKFFSGANVLTF. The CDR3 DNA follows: TGTGCCAGCAGTGAAGGAAAGTTTTTCTCTGGGGCCAACGTCCTGACTTTC.

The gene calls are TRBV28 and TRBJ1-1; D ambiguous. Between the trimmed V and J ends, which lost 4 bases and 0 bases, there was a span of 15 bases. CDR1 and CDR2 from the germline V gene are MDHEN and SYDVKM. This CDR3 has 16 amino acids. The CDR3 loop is CASSSLPLAVNTEAFF. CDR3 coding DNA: TGTGCCAGCAGTTCTCTCCCTCTGGCCGTGAACACTGAAGCTTTCTTT.

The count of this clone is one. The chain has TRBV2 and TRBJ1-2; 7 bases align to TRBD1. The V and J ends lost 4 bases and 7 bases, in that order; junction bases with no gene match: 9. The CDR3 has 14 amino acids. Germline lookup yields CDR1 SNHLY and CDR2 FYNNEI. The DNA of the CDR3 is TGTGCCAGCAGTGCTGGACAGGAGGCCATTGGCTACACCTTC. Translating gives CASSAGQEAIGYTF.

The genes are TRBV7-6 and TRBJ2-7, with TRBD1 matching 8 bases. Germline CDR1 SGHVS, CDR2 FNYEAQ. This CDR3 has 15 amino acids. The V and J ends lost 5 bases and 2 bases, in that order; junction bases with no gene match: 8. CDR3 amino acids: CASSLGTGGTYEQYF. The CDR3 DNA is TGTGCCAGCAGCCTTGGGACAGGTGGGACCTACGAGCAGTACTTC.

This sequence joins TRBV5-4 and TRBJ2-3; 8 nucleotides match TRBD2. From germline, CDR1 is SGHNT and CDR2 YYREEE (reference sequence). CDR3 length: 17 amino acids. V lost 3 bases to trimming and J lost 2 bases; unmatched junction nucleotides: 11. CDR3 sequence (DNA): TGTGCCAGCAGCTCTCGAGCGGGAGCGCTGCCCACAGATACGCAGTATTTT. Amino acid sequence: CASSSRAGALPTDTQYF.

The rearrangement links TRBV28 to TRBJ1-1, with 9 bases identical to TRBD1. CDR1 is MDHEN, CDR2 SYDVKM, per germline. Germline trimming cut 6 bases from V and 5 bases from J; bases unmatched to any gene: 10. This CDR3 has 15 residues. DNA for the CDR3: TGTGCCAGCAGATTTTACAGGGGGCTAAGGACTGAAGCTTTCTTT. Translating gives CASRFYRGLRTEAFF.

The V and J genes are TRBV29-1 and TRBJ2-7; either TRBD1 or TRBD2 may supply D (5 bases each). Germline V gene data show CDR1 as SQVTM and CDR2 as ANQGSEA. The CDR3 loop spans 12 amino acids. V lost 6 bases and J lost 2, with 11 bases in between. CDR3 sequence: CSVGDGPYEQYF. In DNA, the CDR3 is TGCAGCGTGGGGGACGGTCCCTACGAGCAGTACTTC.